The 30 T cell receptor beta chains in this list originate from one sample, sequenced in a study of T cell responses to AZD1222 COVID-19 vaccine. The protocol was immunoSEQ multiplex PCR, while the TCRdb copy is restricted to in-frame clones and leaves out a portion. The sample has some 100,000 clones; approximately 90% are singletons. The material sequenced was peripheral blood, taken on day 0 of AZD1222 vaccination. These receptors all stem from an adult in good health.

DNA for the CDR3: TGTGCCAGCAGCCCTACTTGGAGCACAGATACGCAGTATTTT. It specifies CASSPTWSTDTQYF. The rearrangement links TRBV7-2 to TRBJ2-3; D is unclear. CDR3 size: 14 residues. The V end was cut by 5 bases, the J end by 0 bases, with 9 bases between. The germline V gene has CDR1 SGHTA and CDR2 FQGNSA.

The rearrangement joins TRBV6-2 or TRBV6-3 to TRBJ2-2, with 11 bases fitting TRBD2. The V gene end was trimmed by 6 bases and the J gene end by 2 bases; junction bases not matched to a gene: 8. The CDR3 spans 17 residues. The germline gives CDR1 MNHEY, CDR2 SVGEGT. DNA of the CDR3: TGTGCCAGCAGACCTACTAGCGGGGGACCTAACACCGGGGAGCTGTTTTTT. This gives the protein CASRPTSGGPNTGELFF.

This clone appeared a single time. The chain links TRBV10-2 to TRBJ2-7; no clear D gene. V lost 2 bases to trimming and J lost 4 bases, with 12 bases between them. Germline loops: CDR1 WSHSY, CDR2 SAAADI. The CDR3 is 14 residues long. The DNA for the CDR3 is TGCGCCAGCAGTGAGAAAAGGACGAATTACGAGCAGTACTTC. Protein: CASSEKRTNYEQYF.

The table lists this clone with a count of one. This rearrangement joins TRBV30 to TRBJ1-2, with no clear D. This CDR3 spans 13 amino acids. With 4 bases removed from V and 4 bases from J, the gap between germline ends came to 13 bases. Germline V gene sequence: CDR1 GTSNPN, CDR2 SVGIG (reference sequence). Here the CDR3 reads CAWNMGGSYGYTF. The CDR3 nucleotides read TGTGCCTGGAATATGGGCGGTTCCTATGGCTACACCTTC. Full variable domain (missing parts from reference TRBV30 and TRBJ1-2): SQTIHQWPATLVQPVGSPLSLECTVEGTSNPNLYWYRQAAGRGLQLLFYSVGIGQISSEVPQNLSASRPQDRQFILSSKKLLLSDSGFYLCAWNMGGSYGYTFGSGTRLTVV.

The CDR3, as DNA: TGCGCCAGCAGTGCTTCGGGGGGCCTCACAGATACGCAGTATTTT. Encoded protein: CASSASGGLTDTQYF. V and J are TRBV10-1 and TRBJ2-3; D is possibly TRBD2 (7 bases). This CDR3 comprises 15 residues. Trimming removed 4 bases at V and 2 bases at J, with 13 bases between. CDR1 is WNHNN and CDR2 is SYGVQD in the germline V gene (reference sequence).

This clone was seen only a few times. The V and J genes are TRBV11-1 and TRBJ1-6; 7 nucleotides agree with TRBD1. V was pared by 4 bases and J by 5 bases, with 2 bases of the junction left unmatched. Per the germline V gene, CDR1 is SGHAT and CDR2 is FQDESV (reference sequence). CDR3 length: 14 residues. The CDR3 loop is CASSSDRDNSPLHF. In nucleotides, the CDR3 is TGTGCCAGCAGCTCCGACAGGGATAATTCACCCCTCCACTTT.

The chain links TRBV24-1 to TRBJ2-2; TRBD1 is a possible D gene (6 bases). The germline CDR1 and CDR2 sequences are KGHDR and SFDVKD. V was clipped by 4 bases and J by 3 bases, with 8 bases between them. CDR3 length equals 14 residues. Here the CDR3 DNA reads TGTGCCACCAGTGAGCCAGGGGACACCGGGGAGCTGTTTTTT. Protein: CATSEPGDTGELFF.

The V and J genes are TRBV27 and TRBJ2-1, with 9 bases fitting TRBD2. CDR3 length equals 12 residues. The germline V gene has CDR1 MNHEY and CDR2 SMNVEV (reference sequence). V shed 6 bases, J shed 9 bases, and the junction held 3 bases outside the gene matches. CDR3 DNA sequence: TGTGCCAGCAGCCTACTAGCGGGTGAGCAGTTCTTC. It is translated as CASSLLAGEQFF.

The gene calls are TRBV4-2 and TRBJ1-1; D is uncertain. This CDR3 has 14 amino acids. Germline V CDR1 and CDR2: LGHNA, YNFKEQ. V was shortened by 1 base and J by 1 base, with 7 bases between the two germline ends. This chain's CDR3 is CASSQVGRNTEAFF. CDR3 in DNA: TGTGCCAGCAGCCAAGTCGGCAGGAACACTGAAGCTTTCTTT.

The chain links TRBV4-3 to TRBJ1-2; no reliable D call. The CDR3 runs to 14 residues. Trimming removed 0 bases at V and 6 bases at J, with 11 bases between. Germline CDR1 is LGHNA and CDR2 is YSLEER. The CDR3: CASSQDLRNDGYTF. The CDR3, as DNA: TGCGCCAGCAGCCAAGATCTTAGGAACGATGGCTACACCTTC.

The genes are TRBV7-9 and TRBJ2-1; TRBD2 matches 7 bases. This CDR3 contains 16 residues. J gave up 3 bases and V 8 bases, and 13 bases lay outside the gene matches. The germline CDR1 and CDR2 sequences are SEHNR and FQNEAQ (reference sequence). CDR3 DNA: TGTGCCAGCGCGAAGGGTAGCGGGCTTAGCTACAATGAGCAGTTCTTC. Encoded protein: CASAKGSGLSYNEQFF.

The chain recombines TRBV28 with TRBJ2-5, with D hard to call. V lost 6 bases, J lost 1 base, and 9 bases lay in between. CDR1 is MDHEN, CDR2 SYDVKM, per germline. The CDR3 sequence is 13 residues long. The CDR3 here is CASSPQPQETQYF. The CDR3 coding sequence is TGTGCCAGCAGCCCCCAGCCCCAAGAGACCCAGTACTTC.

CDR3 sequence (DNA): TGTGCCAGTAGTATTGAGGACAGAGACTATAGCAATCAGCCCCAGCATTTT. It translates to CASSIEDRDYSNQPQHF. The V call is TRBV19, the J call TRBJ1-5, with a possible D match to TRBD1 (6 bases). This CDR3 has 17 residues. The ends were cut back, 3 bases at V and 0 bases at J, with 15 bases in the middle. CDR1 and CDR2 (germline): LNHDA, SQIVND (reference sequence).

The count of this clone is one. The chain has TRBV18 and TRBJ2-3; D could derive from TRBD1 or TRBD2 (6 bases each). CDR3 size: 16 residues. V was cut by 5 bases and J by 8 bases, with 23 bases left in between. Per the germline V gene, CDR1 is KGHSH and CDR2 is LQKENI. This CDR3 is CASSAKGLQIGGTQYF. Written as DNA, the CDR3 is TGTGCCAGCTCAGCGAAGGGACTCCAAATAGGGGGTACGCAGTATTTT.

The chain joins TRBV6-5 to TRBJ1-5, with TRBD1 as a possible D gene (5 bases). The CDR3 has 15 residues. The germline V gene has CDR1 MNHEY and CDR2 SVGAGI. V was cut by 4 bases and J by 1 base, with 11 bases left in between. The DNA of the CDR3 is TGTGCCAGCAGTTCGGGACGGAGCAGCAATCAGCCCCAGCATTTT. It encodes CASSSGRSSNQPQHF.

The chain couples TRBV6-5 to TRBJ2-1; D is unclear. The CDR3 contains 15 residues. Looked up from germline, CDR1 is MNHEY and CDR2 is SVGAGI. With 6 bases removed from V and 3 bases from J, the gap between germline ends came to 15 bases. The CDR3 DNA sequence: TGTGCCAGCAGCCAACAAATGGCAGGCTACAATGAGCAGTTCTTC. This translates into CASSQQMAGYNEQFF.

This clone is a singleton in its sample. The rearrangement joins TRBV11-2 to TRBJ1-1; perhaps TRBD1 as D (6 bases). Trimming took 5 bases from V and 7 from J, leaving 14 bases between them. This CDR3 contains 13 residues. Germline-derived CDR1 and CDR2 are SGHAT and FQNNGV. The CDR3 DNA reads TGTGCCAGCAGCCTGACCCAGGGGAATGAAGCTTTCTTT. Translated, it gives CASSLTQGNEAFF. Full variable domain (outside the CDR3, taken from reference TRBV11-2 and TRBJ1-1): EAGVAQSPRYKIIEKRQSVAFWCNPISGHATLYWYQQILGQGPKLLIQFQNNGVVDDSQLPKDRFSAERLKGVDSTLKIQPAKLEDSAVYLCASSLTQGNEAFFGQGTRLTVV.

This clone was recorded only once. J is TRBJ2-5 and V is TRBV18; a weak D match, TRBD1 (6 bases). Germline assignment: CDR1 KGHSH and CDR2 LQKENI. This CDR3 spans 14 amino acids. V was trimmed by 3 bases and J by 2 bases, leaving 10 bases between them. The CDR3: CASSPQGIQETQYF. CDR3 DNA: TGTGCCAGCTCACCGCAGGGGATACAAGAGACCCAGTACTTC.

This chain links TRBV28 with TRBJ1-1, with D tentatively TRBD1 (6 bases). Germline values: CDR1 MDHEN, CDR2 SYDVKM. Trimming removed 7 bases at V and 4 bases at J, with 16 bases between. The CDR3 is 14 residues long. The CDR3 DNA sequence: TGTGCCAGCACCTCGAGACAGGTTTTCACTGAAGCTTTCTTT. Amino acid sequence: CASTSRQVFTEAFF.

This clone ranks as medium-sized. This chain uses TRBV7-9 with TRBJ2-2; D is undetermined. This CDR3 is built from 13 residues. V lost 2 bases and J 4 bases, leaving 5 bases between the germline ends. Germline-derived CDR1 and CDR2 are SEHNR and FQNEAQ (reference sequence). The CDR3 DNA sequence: TGTGCCAGCAGCTTATTCAGCACCGGGGAGCTGTTTTTT. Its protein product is CASSLFSTGELFF.

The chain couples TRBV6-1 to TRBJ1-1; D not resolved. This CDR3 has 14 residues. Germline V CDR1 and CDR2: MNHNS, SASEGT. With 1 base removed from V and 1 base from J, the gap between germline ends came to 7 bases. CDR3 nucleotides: TGTGCCAGCAGTGAAGGTCCCGCGAACACTGAAGCTTTCTTT. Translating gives CASSEGPANTEAFF.

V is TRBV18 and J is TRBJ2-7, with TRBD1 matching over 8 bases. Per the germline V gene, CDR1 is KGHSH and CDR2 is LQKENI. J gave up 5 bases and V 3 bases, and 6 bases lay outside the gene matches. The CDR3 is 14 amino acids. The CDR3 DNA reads TGTGCCAGCTCACCGATCGCAGGGGGCGACGAGCAGTACTTC. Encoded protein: CASSPIAGGDEQYF. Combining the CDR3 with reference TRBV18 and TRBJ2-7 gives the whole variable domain NAGVMQNPRHLVRRRGQEARLRCSPMKGHSHVYWYRQLPEEGLKFMVYLQKENIIDESGMPKERFSAEFPKEGPSILRIQQVVRGDSAAYFCASSPIAGGDEQYFGPGTRLTVT.

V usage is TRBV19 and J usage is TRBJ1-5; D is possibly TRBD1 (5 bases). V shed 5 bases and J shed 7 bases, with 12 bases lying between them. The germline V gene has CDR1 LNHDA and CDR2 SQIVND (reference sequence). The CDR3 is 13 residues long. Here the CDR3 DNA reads TGTGCCAGTAGTGGGGGAACATCACAGCCCCAGCATTTT. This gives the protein CASSGGTSQPQHF. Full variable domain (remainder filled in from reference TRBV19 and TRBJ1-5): DGGITQSPKYLFRKEGQNVTLSCEQNLNHDAMYWYRQDPGQGLRLIYYSQIVNDFQKGDIAEGYSVSREKKESFPLTVTSAQKNPTAFYLCASSGGTSQPQHFGDGTRLSIL.

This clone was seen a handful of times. The CDR3 region has the DNA TGTGCCAGCAGTTCCAGCAGGGTAGGGCAAGAGACCCAGTACTTC. This encodes CASSSSRVGQETQYF. The rearrangement uses TRBV6-5 and TRBJ2-5; D perhaps matches TRBD1 (5 bases). CDR1 MNHEY and CDR2 SVGAGI come from the germline V gene. This CDR3 comprises 15 residues. The V gene lost 4 bases and the J gene lost 2 bases, with 14 bases spanning the gap.

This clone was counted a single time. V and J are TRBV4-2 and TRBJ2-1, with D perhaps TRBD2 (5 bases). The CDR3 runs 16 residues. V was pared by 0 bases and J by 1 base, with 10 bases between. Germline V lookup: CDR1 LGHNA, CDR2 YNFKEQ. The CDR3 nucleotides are TGTGCCAGCAGCCAAGATGTTGGCGGGTCCTACAATGAGCAGTTCTTC. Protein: CASSQDVGGSYNEQFF.

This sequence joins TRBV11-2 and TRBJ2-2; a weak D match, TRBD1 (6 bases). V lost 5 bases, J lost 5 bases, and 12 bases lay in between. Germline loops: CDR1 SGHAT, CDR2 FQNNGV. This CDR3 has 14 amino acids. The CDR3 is CASSLHRDTGELFF. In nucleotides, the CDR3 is TGTGCCAGCAGCCTGCACAGGGATACCGGGGAGCTGTTTTTT.

The CDR3 region has the DNA TGTGCCAGCAGCTTAACAGGGGCAAATGGCTACACCTTC. Translation: CASSLTGANGYTF. The rearrangement links TRBV7-3 to TRBJ1-2; TRBD1 might be the D (5 bases). Germline V CDR1 and CDR2: SGHTA, FQGTGA. The V gene lost 0 bases and the J gene lost 6 bases, with 8 bases spanning the gap. This CDR3 is built from 13 residues.

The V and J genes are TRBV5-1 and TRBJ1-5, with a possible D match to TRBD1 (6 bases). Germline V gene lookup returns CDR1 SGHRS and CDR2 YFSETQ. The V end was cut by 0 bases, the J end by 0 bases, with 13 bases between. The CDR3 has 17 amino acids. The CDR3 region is CASSLDPQGSSNQPQHF. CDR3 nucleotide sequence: TGCGCCAGCAGCTTGGATCCCCAGGGGAGTAGCAATCAGCCCCAGCATTTT.

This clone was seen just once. CDR3 bases: TGTGCCAGCAGCGCGACGTCAGAGTTCTATGGCTACACCTTC. Residues: CASSATSEFYGYTF. The J gene is TRBJ1-2, the V gene TRBV9; D is unclear. The germline gives CDR1 SGDLS, CDR2 YYNGEE. CDR3 length equals 14 residues. Trimming shortened V by 3 bases and J by 4 bases, and 13 bases separated the two germline ends.

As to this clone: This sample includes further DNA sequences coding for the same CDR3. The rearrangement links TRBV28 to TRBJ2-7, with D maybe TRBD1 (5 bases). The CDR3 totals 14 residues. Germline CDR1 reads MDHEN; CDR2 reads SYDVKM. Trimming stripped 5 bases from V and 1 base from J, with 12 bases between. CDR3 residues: CASSTGGESYEQYF. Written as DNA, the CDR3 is TGTGCCAGCAGTACAGGTGGAGAATCCTACGAGCAGTACTTC.